This passage covers 5 T cell receptor beta chains from one sample sequenced in a study of blood T cells in healthy people across ages. For the second PCR, which ran for roughly 6 to 12 cycles, a sample-barcoded 5' primer and a J-beta primer mix were used. Each CDR3 protein gets one entry after TCRdb re-called the 5' RACE reads with MiXCR. The sample has 590,000 or so distinct CDR3 sequences; about 30% are singletons. Source material: blood. The source is a woman of 80 years or more in good health.

CDR3 sequence: CASSFLSGGVDYGYTF. Written as DNA, the CDR3 is TGTGCCAGCAGCTTTCTTTCGGGAGGAGTCGACTATGGCTACACCTTC. The J gene is TRBJ1-2, the V gene TRBV5-6, with no clear D. This CDR3 is built from 16 residues. Trimming stripped 2 bases from V and 3 bases from J, with 17 bases between. Germline assignment: CDR1 SGHDT and CDR2 YYEEEE.

This clonotype was picked up many times. V and J are TRBV6-5 and TRBJ2-3, with a tentative D call TRBD2 (6 bases). CDR1 is MNHEY and CDR2 is SVGAGI in the germline V gene. The V gene lost 6 bases and the J gene lost 9 bases, with 19 bases spanning the gap. This CDR3 spans 14 amino acids. The CDR3 DNA reads as TGTGCCAGCAGCCGCGGGACCCCAGTTGACACGCAGTATTTT. It codes for CASSRGTPVDTQYF.

This clonotype was counted at least ten times. The chain has TRBV20-1 and TRBJ2-3; 7 bases are shared with TRBD2. CDR3 length: 14 residues. The V gene's germline CDR1 is DFQATT and CDR2 SNEGSKA (reference sequence). The V and J ends lost 3 bases and 4 bases, in that order; junction bases with no gene match: 7. The CDR3 protein is CSASANRGADTQYF. Written as DNA, the CDR3 is TGCAGTGCTAGCGCTAATCGGGGGGCAGATACGCAGTATTTT.

The CDR3 DNA reads as TGCAGTGCTAGAGAGAGGCGGACCGCAACAGGGTGGGGGGAGACCCAGTACTTC. Translated, it gives CSARERRTATGWGETQYF. The J gene is TRBJ2-5, the V gene TRBV20-1; maybe TRBD1 (6 bases). Trimming removed 0 bases from V and 5 bases from J, with 25 bases in between. The CDR3 is 18 residues long. Germline-derived CDR1 and CDR2 are DFQATT and SNEGSKA (reference sequence).

There are many counts of this clonotype. The chain links TRBV12-5 to TRBJ2-7, with D maybe TRBD1 (6 bases). The CDR3 loop spans 13 amino acids. Germline values: CDR1 LGHNT, CDR2 FRNRAP. Trimming took 0 bases from V and 7 from J, leaving 10 bases between them. In nucleotides, the CDR3 is TGTGCTAGTGGTTTGGTGGGGGCTGGAGAGCAGTACTTC. As protein: CASGLVGAGEQYF.